The clone carrying this T cell receptor beta chain was seen many times. Antigen specificity is unknown. The TCR library protocol attached unique molecular identifiers to the individual cDNA molecules. TCRdb passed the 5' RACE reads through MiXCR, listing each CDR3 protein once. The sample has approximately 50,000 distinct CDR3 sequences, around 10% seen once. V dropped 7 bases and J dropped 3; count of bases not matched to a gene: 4. This CDR3 region has 13 residues. CDR1 and CDR2 from the germline V gene are SQVTM and ANQGSEA. The sample is drawn from a study of early T cells in non-severe SARS-CoV-2 infection. About the study: Whole-blood bulk RNA, unsorted, was sequenced, and chains were unpaired. Study-level results: VDJdb matches were skewed toward anti-spike CD8 T cell responses.

The sample comprised whole blood. This receptor was identified in an adult who was a healthcare worker with PCR-confirmed SARS-CoV-2 infection or an uninfected control (not recorded which). V usage is TRBV29-1 and J usage is TRBJ2-1; TRBD2 matches 9 bases. For the CDR3, the DNA is TGCAGCGGTCGGACTAGCGACTACAATGAGCAGTTCTTC. Residues: CSGRTSDYNEQFF.